Listed below are T cell receptor beta chains from one sample, sequenced in a study of response to subunit inactivated influenza vaccine. TCRdb used MiXCR to reprocess the RT-PCR reads, holding one entry per CDR3 protein. The sample lists hundreds of thousands of distinct CDR3 sequences, more than 15% occurring once. The sample here was PBMCs from blood, taken 11 to 12 days after vaccination. These receptors came from a man aged 50 or older who received an inactivated influenza vaccine. Both conserved end residues are part of each CDR3. The D gene is left open where the match is weak. Some rows mark clone size as missing; the rest say once, few, many or name a class of expanded clone.

TRBJ1-6	many	TRBV28	13	NA	TGTGCCAGCAGCCCGAGCGGTAATTCACCCCTCCACTTT	CASSPSGNSPLHF
TRBJ2-1	NA	TRBV20-1	18	TRBD2	TGCAGTGCTAGAATCGGGCTAGCGGGGACGTCCGGGCGGAATGAGCAGTTCTTC	CSARIGLAGTSGRNEQFF
TRBJ2-4	few	TRBV28	13	NA	TGTGCCAGCAGTTTTCCAGGAGCGAATATTCAGTACTTC	CASSFPGANIQYF
TRBJ2-7	few	TRBV6-1	15	TRBD1	TGTGCCAGCAGATTCCGGGACAGGGGTACCTACGAGCAGTACTTC	CASRFRDRGTYEQYF
TRBJ2-7	NA	TRBV5-1	14	NA	TGCGCCAGCAGCCCCGGGACAAACTCCTACGAGCAGTACTTC	CASSPGTNSYEQYF
TRBJ2-1	few	TRBV24-1	14	NA	TGTGCCACCAGTGTAGACAGCAATTACAATGAGCAGTTCTTC	CATSVDSNYNEQFF
TRBJ2-7	NA	TRBV7-8	13	NA	TGTGCCAGCAGCTTAAACCAGGGTTACGAGCAGTACTTC	CASSLNQGYEQYF
TRBJ2-6	NA	TRBV6-2/TRBV6-3	18	NA	TGTGCCAGCAGTCCAGTTCTCGGAGCCAACTCTGGGGCCAACGTCCTGACTTTC	CASSPVLGANSGANVLTF
TRBJ2-1	NA	TRBV6-2/TRBV6-3	13	NA	TGTGCCAGCAGTTACTCGAGGGCCGTTGACGAGTTCTTC	CASSYSRAVDEFF
TRBJ2-1	NA	TRBV20-1	13	TRBD2	TGCAGTGCTACTAGCGGGTACATGAATGAGCAGTTCTTC	CSATSGYMNEQFF
TRBJ1-4	NA	TRBV4-1	14	NA	TGCGCCAGCAGCCAAGATACGGGGAGGGAGAAACTGTTTTTT	CASSQDTGREKLFF
TRBJ2-7	NA	TRBV7-2	15	NA	TGTGCCAGCAGCTTAGTCGGCGGGACCGCCTACGAGCAGTACTTC	CASSLVGGTAYEQYF
TRBJ2-1	NA	TRBV4-3	16	TRBD2	TGCGCCAGCAGCCAAGAAAGCGGGAGAGGGTACAATGAGCAGTTCTTC	CASSQESGRGYNEQFF
TRBJ2-3	NA	TRBV2	14	NA	TGTGCCAGCAAGGCAGGGGAGTTCACAGATACGCAGTATTTT	CASKAGEFTDTQYF
TRBJ1-2	NA	TRBV4-3	17	NA	TGCGCCAGCAGCCAAGGAGGAGGTTTACAGATTCATCCTGGCTACACCTTC	CASSQGGGLQIHPGYTF
TRBJ1-1	NA	TRBV10-3	14	NA	TGTGCCATCAGCCGGGACGGCTTTAACACTGAAGCTTTCTTT	CAISRDGFNTEAFF
TRBJ1-5	few	TRBV6-1	19	NA	TGTGCCAGCAGTGAAGATTTATGGGGGTTACAGGGAAGCAATCAGCCCCAGCATTTT	CASSEDLWGLQGSNQPQHF
TRBJ2-5	NA	TRBV7-2	14	NA	TGTGCCAGCAGCTCCTCAGGGATCCAAGAGACCCAGTACTTC	CASSSSGIQETQYF
TRBJ2-4	NA	TRBV20-1	15	TRBD2	TGCAGTGCTAGAGGACTAGCGGGAGAAAAAAACATTCAGTACTTC	CSARGLAGEKNIQYF
TRBJ2-7	NA	TRBV18	16	NA	TGTGCCAGCTCACCTACAGGCCCCGGTTCTCCCTACGAGCAGTACTTC	CASSPTGPGSPYEQYF
TRBJ2-7	few	TRBV29-1	14	TRBD1	TGCAGCGTTACTCAGGGGGTTGTAGGGTACGAGCAGTACTTC	CSVTQGVVGYEQYF
TRBJ2-3	few	TRBV9	14	NA	TGTGCCAGCAGATCGGGTGACGGGACAGATACGCAGTATTTT	CASRSGDGTDTQYF
TRBJ2-7	few	TRBV7-9	15	TRBD1	TGTGCCAGCAGCCCGTCGAGGACAGGGCCGAACGAGCAGTACTTC	CASSPSRTGPNEQYF
TRBJ2-3	NA	TRBV18	17	TRBD2	TGTGCCAGCTCTCACGGGACTAGCGGGAGCGGCACAGATACGCAGTATTTT	CASSHGTSGSGTDTQYF
TRBJ2-2	many	TRBV4-2	21	TRBD2	TGTGCCAGCAGCCAAGATACACGGCCTAGCGGGAGGCCCAAGAACACCGGGGAGCTGTTTTTT	CASSQDTRPSGRPKNTGELFF
TRBJ2-5	few	TRBV27	15	TRBD2	TGTGCCAGCAGTCCGTTGACTAGCGGCCAAGAGACCCAGTACTTC	CASSPLTSGQETQYF
TRBJ2-2	NA	TRBV5-1	16	NA	TGCGCCAGCAGCCAGTGGGGTACAGGGAACACCGGGGAGCTGTTTTTT	CASSQWGTGNTGELFF
TRBJ2-2	few	TRBV9	13	NA	TGTGCCAGCAGCCCTTCCAGCCCCGGGGAGCTGTTTTTT	CASSPSSPGELFF
TRBJ1-2	NA	TRBV27	15	TRBD1	TGTGCCAGCAGTTTATCGAACAGGGGAAAATATGGCTACACCTTC	CASSLSNRGKYGYTF
TRBJ2-2	once	TRBV7-9	15	TRBD1	TGTGCCAGCAGCTTGGAGAGACAGGGACACGGGGAGCTGTTTTTT	CASSLERQGHGELFF
TRBJ2-7	many	TRBV10-2	14	NA	TGCGCCAGCAGTGAGGGCAGGAGCTCCTACGAGCAGTACTTC	CASSEGRSSYEQYF
TRBJ2-7	NA	TRBV12-5	16	NA	TGTGCTAGTGGTCTTGTGTCGGGATTTTTGACCTACGAGCAGTACTTC	CASGLVSGFLTYEQYF
TRBJ2-2	once	TRBV4-3	13	NA	TGCGCCAGCAACCAAGATGAGGGCGGGGAGCTGTTTTTT	CASNQDEGGELFF
TRBJ2-7	few	TRBV4-3	14	NA	TGCGCCAGCAGCCAGCAACAGGCAAACTACGAGCAGTACTTC	CASSQQQANYEQYF
TRBJ2-1	few	TRBV29-1	16	TRBD2	TGCAGCGTTGAGGGACTAGCGGGGGGCTCCTACAATGAGCAGTTCTTC	CSVEGLAGGSYNEQFF
TRBJ2-1	few	TRBV20-1	14	TRBD1	TGCAGTGCTAGCGCAGGGGGCGGATACAATGAGCAGTTCTTC	CSASAGGGYNEQFF
TRBJ2-5	few	TRBV11-2	15	NA	TGTGCCAGCAGCTTAGATACTGGCGGGGCCCAGACCCAGTACTTC	CASSLDTGGAQTQYF
TRBJ2-6	many	TRBV29-1	13	NA	TGCAGCGCATATCGGGCTGGGGCCAACGTCCTGACTTTC	CSAYRAGANVLTF
TRBJ1-1	few	TRBV20-1	15	TRBD1	TGCAGTGCTAGAGATGCCAGGGGGACGGACACTGAAGCTTTCTTT	CSARDARGTDTEAFF
TRBJ1-5	few	TRBV20-1	14	TRBD1	TGCAGTGCCCCACCCTCGACAGGGTTTCAGCCCCAGCATTTT	CSAPPSTGFQPQHF
TRBJ1-4	few	TRBV5-1	13	NA	TGCGCCAGCAGCCAACCGGGGAGTGAAAAACTGTTTTTT	CASSQPGSEKLFF
TRBJ2-6	few	TRBV7-3	14	NA	TGTGCCAGCGCCGAGTTTGTTGGGGCCAACGTCCTGACTTTC	CASAEFVGANVLTF
TRBJ1-6	few	TRBV20-1	15	TRBD1	TGCAGTGTCCCGGAGCGGGGACAGGGAATTGTCCCCCTCCACTTT	CSVPERGQGIVPLHF
TRBJ2-2	NA	TRBV29-1	13	NA	TGCAGCGTTGGTAGGGGCGACACCGGGGAGCTGTTTTTT	CSVGRGDTGELFF
TRBJ2-1	NA	TRBV27	15	NA	TGTGCCAGCAGCCAAAAAACTAGCTCCTACAATGAGCAGTTCTTC	CASSQKTSSYNEQFF
TRBJ2-3	few	TRBV12-3/TRBV12-4	15	NA	TGTGCCAGCATCTCGGGGGAGTCTAGCACAGATACGCAGTATTTT	CASISGESSTDTQYF
TRBJ2-7	few	TRBV2	15	NA	TGTGCCAGCAGTGCGGAAACAGGTACCTCCTACGAGCAGTACTTC	CASSAETGTSYEQYF
TRBJ1-6	many	TRBV5-1	16	TRBD1	TGCGCCAGCAGCGCATCCGGGACAGGGTTTAATTCACCCCTCCACTTT	CASSASGTGFNSPLHF
TRBJ2-5	NA	TRBV6-1	16	TRBD2	TGTGCCAGCAGTACCGGACTAGCGGGCAACCAAGAGACCCAGTACTTC	CASSTGLAGNQETQYF
TRBJ2-1	NA	TRBV7-9	16	TRBD2	TGTGCCAGCAGCTTATTAGCGGGGGGGCCCTCAATTGAGCAGTTCTTC	CASSLLAGGPSIEQFF
TRBJ2-1	NA	TRBV7-9	16	NA	TGTGCCAGCAGTCGCTTTGGGGGGCAATCCTACAATGAGCAGTTCTTC	CASSRFGGQSYNEQFF